These 27 T cell receptor beta chains were sequenced from one sample in a study of long-term antiretroviral therapy in people with HIV. Run at survey level, the immunoSEQ assay was version v3.0. Generated by immunoSEQ multiplex PCR, the TCRdb table keeps only in-frame clones and is missing some. The profile shows about 20,000 clones, roughly 86% of them singletons. The sequencing used unsorted PBMCs, collected 2.1 years after starting antiretroviral therapy. The receptors come from a man between 18 and 35 years old with HIV.

The rearrangement joins TRBV6-5 to TRBJ1-4; 8 bases agree with TRBD1. The CDR3 has 14 residues. Trimming took 6 bases from V and 5 from J; bases not matched to a gene: 5. From germline, CDR1 is MNHEY and CDR2 SVGAGI. CDR3 loop: CASSQDRENEKLFF. The CDR3 nucleotides are TGTGCCAGCAGCCAGGACAGGGAGAATGAAAAACTGTTTTTT.

This chain links TRBV27 with TRBJ2-7; D gene unclear. The CDR3 consists of 15 residues. The V gene's germline CDR1 is MNHEY and CDR2 SMNVEV (reference sequence). The ends were cut back, 3 bases at V and 3 bases at J, with 15 bases in the middle. The CDR3 nucleotides read TGTGCCAGCAGTTTCGGGCTCCGAGGATTCTACGAGCAGTACTTC. It codes for CASSFGLRGFYEQYF.

The rearrangement uses TRBV5-8 and TRBJ2-7; D remains ambiguous. CDR1 and CDR2 (germline): SGHTS, YDEGEE. V lost 4 bases and J lost 6, with 14 bases in between. This CDR3 contains 13 residues. The CDR3 sequence is CASSPGPDGEQYF. The CDR3 bases are TGTGCCAGCAGCCCCGGGCCCGACGGCGAGCAGTACTTC.

V gene TRBV30 combines with J gene TRBJ2-7, with a possible D match to TRBD1 (6 bases). The length of the CDR3 is 12 residues. Germline CDR1 GTSNPN, CDR2 SVGIG (reference sequence). Trimming took 7 bases from V and 3 from J, leaving 13 bases between them. The CDR3 reads CALEDRGYEQYF. The CDR3 nucleotides read TGTGCCTTGGAGGACAGAGGCTACGAGCAGTACTTC.

The chain uses TRBV9 and TRBJ2-1; TRBD2 matches 7 bases. Trimming cost V 3 bases and J 4 bases; bases outside gene matches: 19. The CDR3 covers 19 residues. CDR1 SGDLS and CDR2 YYNGEE come from the germline V gene. In DNA, the CDR3 is TGTGCCAGCAGCGATGGGACGGGCTTAGCGGGTCGGCGATACAATGAGCAGTTCTTC. It yields the protein CASSDGTGLAGRRYNEQFF.

This clone turned up a few times. This chain uses TRBV4-2 with TRBJ2-7; 8 bases align to TRBD2. The CDR3 has 15 amino acids. Germline CDR1 reads LGHNA; CDR2 reads YNFKEQ. J lost 2 bases, V lost 1 base, and 4 bases had no gene match. The CDR3 protein is CASSQVPGGPYEQYF. The CDR3, as DNA: TGTGCCAGCAGCCAAGTCCCGGGAGGGCCCTACGAGCAGTACTTC.

This sequence joins TRBV6-5 and TRBJ1-1, with D maybe TRBD1 (6 bases). V dropped 5 bases and J dropped 6 bases, with 16 bases sitting between them. Germline V gene sequence: CDR1 MNHEY, CDR2 SVGAGI. The CDR3 totals 14 residues. The CDR3 loop is CASSPGARWAEAFF. The CDR3, as DNA: TGTGCCAGCAGTCCAGGGGCAAGGTGGGCTGAAGCTTTCTTT.

J is TRBJ2-1 and V is TRBV10-3; the match to TRBD1 covers 7 bases. Germline CDR1 ENHRY, CDR2 SYGVKD. CDR3 length: 13 residues. V was pared by 7 bases and J by 6 bases, with 6 bases of the junction left unmatched. The CDR3 is CAIKADRVNEQFF. The CDR3 DNA reads TGTGCCATCAAGGCAGACAGGGTCAATGAGCAGTTCTTC.

The chain carries TRBV13 and TRBJ1-2, with TRBD1 as a possible D gene (5 bases). Germline CDR1 reads PRHDT; CDR2 reads FYEKMQ (reference sequence). Trimming took 1 base from V and 0 from J, leaving 9 bases between them. This CDR3 spans 15 amino acids. CDR3 nucleotide sequence: TGTGCCAGCAGCTTAGCAGACAGACCTAACTATGGCTACACCTTC. As protein: CASSLADRPNYGYTF.

This chain joins TRBV10-3 and TRBJ1-5; 8 positions agree with TRBD1. CDR1 is ENHRY and CDR2 is SYGVKD in the germline V gene. The trim removed 10 bases at V and 5 bases at J, leaving 4 bases unmatched. CDR3 size: 12 residues. CDR3 nucleotides: TGTGCCACCGGACAGGGAGATCAGCCCCAGCATTTT. This encodes CATGQGDQPQHF.

The rearrangement links TRBV7-8 to TRBJ1-4; TRBD1 matches 7 bases. There are 17 residues in the CDR3. V was pared by 5 bases and J by 0 bases, with 9 bases of the junction left unmatched. Germline values: CDR1 SGHVS, CDR2 FQNEAQ. In DNA, the CDR3 is TGTGCCAGCAGCCTTCGACAGGGAGGGACAACTAATGAAAAACTGTTTTTT. Its translation: CASSLRQGGTTNEKLFF.

This clone showed up just once. The J gene is TRBJ1-5, the V gene TRBV5-4; D remains ambiguous. The V end lost 1 base, the J end lost 3 bases, and 11 bases lay between the germline ends. Germline assignment: CDR1 SGHNT and CDR2 YYREEE (reference sequence). The CDR3 sequence is 15 residues long. The CDR3 bases are TGTGCCAGCAGCTTGCCCACAGCAAACAATCAGCCCCAGCATTTT. It is translated as CASSLPTANNQPQHF.

The rearrangement joins TRBV5-1 to TRBJ1-1, with TRBD1 identical over 8 bases. This CDR3 region has 16 residues. V was clipped by 2 bases and J by 6 bases; unmatched bases: 12. Germline CDR1 and CDR2: SGHRS and YFSETQ. The CDR3 region has the DNA TGCGCCAGCAGCTTAGGCTCGGGCAGGGGGCACTCTGAAGCTTTCTTT. It translates to CASSLGSGRGHSEAFF. Filled out from reference TRBV5-1 and TRBJ1-1, the complete variable domain reads KAGVTQTPRYLIKTRGQQVTLSCSPISGHRSVSWYQQTPGQGLQFLFEYFSETQRNKGNFPGRFSGRQFSNSRSEMNVSTLELGDSALYLCASSLGSGRGHSEAFFGQGTRLTVV.

This chain joins TRBV5-8 and TRBJ1-5; D ambiguous. The germline V and J ends were trimmed by 1 base and 3 bases, with 14 bases remaining between them. Looked up from germline, CDR1 is SGHTS and CDR2 is YDEGEE. The CDR3 is 16 amino acids. For the CDR3, the DNA is TGTGCCAGCAGCTTGAGGTTGGGCAGCCCCAATCAGCCCCAGCATTTT. Its protein product is CASSLRLGSPNQPQHF.

This chain joins TRBV6-6 and TRBJ2-7; 7 nucleotides match TRBD2. Germline V lookup: CDR1 MNHNY, CDR2 SVGAGI (reference sequence). The V gene end was trimmed by 3 bases and the J gene end by 5 bases; junction bases not matched to a gene: 13. The CDR3 is 16 residues long. The CDR3 sequence is CASSYWREKEGDEQYF. The CDR3 coding sequence is TGTGCCAGCAGTTATTGGCGGGAGAAGGAGGGCGACGAGCAGTACTTC.

This chain connects TRBV19 to TRBJ1-5; D is unresolved. This CDR3 comprises 13 residues. Germline loops: CDR1 LNHDA, CDR2 SQIVND (reference sequence). V gave up 3 bases and J gave up 4 bases, with 7 bases separating them. The CDR3 DNA reads TGTGCCAGTAGTATTTTAGGTAATCAGCCCCAGCATTTT. This translates into CASSILGNQPQHF.

This sequence joins TRBV6-5 and TRBJ1-6, with a weak D call TRBD1 (5 bases). Trimming stripped 10 bases from V and 2 bases from J, with 9 bases between. The germline V gene encodes CDR1 MNHEY and CDR2 SVGAGI. The CDR3 is 13 residues long. The chain's CDR3 is CATSTAYNSPLHF. CDR3 nucleotides: TGTGCCACCTCGACAGCCTATAATTCACCCCTCCACTTT.

The rearrangement links TRBV9 to TRBJ2-7, with D perhaps TRBD1 (6 bases). This CDR3 has 12 amino acids. Trimming stripped 3 bases from V and 4 bases from J, with 8 bases between. Germline V CDR1 and CDR2: SGDLS, YYNGEE. The CDR3 sequence is CASSGQGYEQYF. In nucleotides, the CDR3 is TGTGCCAGCAGCGGGCAGGGGTACGAGCAGTACTTC.

The gene calls are TRBV29-1 and TRBJ1-5; D not resolved. Germline CDR1 reads SQVTM; CDR2 reads ANQGSEA. V dropped 6 bases and J dropped 7 bases, with 22 bases sitting between them. The CDR3 is 15 amino acids. CDR3: CSVTWSGEEGQPQHF. CDR3 sequence (DNA): TGCAGCGTCACCTGGTCGGGTGAGGAAGGACAGCCCCAGCATTTT. Full variable domain (outside the CDR3, taken from reference TRBV29-1 and TRBJ1-5): SAVISQKPSRDICQRGTSLTIQCQVDSQVTMMFWYRQQPGQSLTLIATANQGSEATYESGFVIDKFPISRPNLTFSTLTVSNMSPEDSSIYLCSVTWSGEEGQPQHFGDGTRLSIL.

The gene calls are TRBV19 and TRBJ1-5; no clear D gene. Per germline, CDR1 LNHDA and CDR2 SQIVND (reference sequence). The CDR3 has 14 amino acids. Trimming removed 3 bases from V and 4 bases from J, with 10 bases in between. CDR3 loop: CASSMTGKNQPQHF. The CDR3 DNA reads as TGTGCCAGTAGTATGACTGGGAAGAATCAGCCCCAGCATTTT.

The V call is TRBV7-3, the J call TRBJ1-2, with 9 bases identical to TRBD1. V was pared by 3 bases and J by 4 bases, with 9 bases of the junction left unmatched. Germline assignment: CDR1 SGHTA and CDR2 FQGTGA. CDR3 length: 16 amino acids. The CDR3 protein is CASSLGQGLFGYGYTF. The CDR3 DNA is TGTGCCAGCAGCTTGGGACAGGGACTCTTCGGCTATGGCTACACCTTC.

V usage is TRBV6-5 and J usage is TRBJ1-1; D gene ambiguous. Trimming took off 6 bases at V and 5 bases at J, with 13 bases between the two ends. The CDR3 consists of 13 residues. Germline-derived CDR1 and CDR2 are MNHEY and SVGAGI. The CDR3 nucleotides are TGTGCCAGCAGGCCCTACTGGGAAACTGAAGCTTTCTTT. Its translation is CASRPYWETEAFF.

This rearrangement joins TRBV29-1 to TRBJ1-3; D gene ambiguous. The CDR3 sequence is 14 residues long. Trimming cost V 5 bases and J 0 bases, with 11 bases left between them. The germline gives CDR1 SQVTM, CDR2 ANQGSEA. CDR3 sequence (DNA): TGCAGCGTTACCCGTACGAGCTCTGGAAACACCATATATTTT. It encodes CSVTRTSSGNTIYF.

The V and J genes are TRBV7-8 and TRBJ1-1, with D unresolved. V shed 0 bases and J shed 7 bases, with 6 bases lying between them. Looked up from germline, CDR1 is SGHVS and CDR2 is FQNEAQ. The CDR3 loop spans 12 amino acids. For the CDR3, the DNA is TGTGCCAGCAGCTTAGCCGGGATTGAAGCTTTCTTT. It translates to CASSLAGIEAFF.

About this clone itself: Sequence at one end of the junction differs from germline and may be a read error. The chain uses TRBV18 and TRBJ1-2; D might be TRBD1 (6 bases). From germline, CDR1 is KGHSH and CDR2 LQKENI. CDR3 length: 15 residues. The CDR3 bases are TGTGCCAGCTCGGACTTATCGCTACAGGGATATGACTACACCTTC. Encoded protein: CASSDLSLQGYDYTF.

The chain uses TRBV4-1 and TRBJ2-5, with a possible D match to TRBD1 (7 bases). CDR3 length equals 14 residues. Germline-derived CDR1 and CDR2 are MGHRA and YSYEKL. V lost 5 bases and J 6 bases, leaving 16 bases between the germline ends. The CDR3 DNA sequence: TGCGCCAGCAGCGACGGAGGGGGCCGGCAGACCCAGTACTTC. Translating gives CASSDGGGRQTQYF.

V is TRBV5-6 and J is TRBJ2-5; the D is unclear. Per germline, CDR1 SGHDT and CDR2 YYEEEE. Trimming took off 2 bases at V and 5 bases at J, with 10 bases between the two ends. This CDR3 spans 13 amino acids. The CDR3 reads CASSLMYGETQYF. The CDR3 region has the DNA TGTGCCAGCAGCTTAATGTATGGGGAGACCCAGTACTTC.